This TCR beta chain was identified in a study of shared clonotypes between healthy human individuals. In germline, CDR1 is SGDLS, CDR2 YYNGEE. Deletions cut 0 bases from V and 5 bases from J, with 6 bases between. This CDR3 is 12 amino acids long. Some clones are missing from TCRdb's copy, which holds only in-frame ones; the method was immunoSEQ multiplex PCR. Among roughly 1.4 million clones listed, approximately 98.5% were seen once. This clone was seen once. The chain recombines TRBV9 with TRBJ2-7; no reliable D call. The specimen was naive CD4+ T cells sorted from blood. Subset: CD45RA+ positively selected. This TCR was sampled from a man aged 25-45 years in good health. Here the CDR3 DNA reads TGTGCCAGCAGCGTAGCAGGCCACGAGCAGTACTTC. It yields the protein CASSVAGHEQYF.